This TCR beta chain was profiled in a study of blood T cell repertoires in COVID-19. In the original workflow: Using reference gene primer amplification, nucleated cell counts were estimated. The table came from immunoSEQ multiplex PCR; TCRdb's copy has only in-frame clones and leaves some out. Clone size and the V and J calls come from that table; the DNA yielded D and trimming. Counted here are approximately 340,000 clones, approximately 90% occurring once; the ten biggest clones make up more than 0.85%. Enrollees, about 18 to 95 years old, lived in about two dozen US areas. Germline assignment: CDR1 MNHEY and CDR2 SVGAGI. V gave up 0 bases and J gave up 4 bases, with 15 bases separating them. CDR3 length equals 16 residues.

Sequenced input: PBMCs or T cells enriched from blood (not recorded which). The clonotype was recovered from a woman in her thirties or forties who had been exposed to COVID-19. The chain joins TRBV6-5 to TRBJ1-1; D not certain. Here the CDR3 DNA reads TGTGCCAGCAGTTACTCGACAACACAGAGGGCCACTGAAGCTTTCTTT. Protein sequence: CASSYSTTQRATEAFF.